These 3 T cell receptor beta chains were sequenced from one sample in a study of cytomegalovirus exposure and HLA in healthy donors. This PCR relied on a set of 60 Vbeta primers and 13 Jbeta primers. TCRdb's copy holds only in-frame clones and misses some; the assay was immunoSEQ multiplex PCR. The sample has about 130,000 clones, around 72% seen once. The sequencing sample was made of PBMCs. Receptor source: a human donor in good health.

The chain combines TRBV29-1 with TRBJ2-7; 9 bases align to TRBD2. This CDR3 is 13 amino acids long. In germline, CDR1 is SQVTM, CDR2 ANQGSEA. The J segment lost 6 bases and the V segment lost 5 bases, leaving 8 bases of the junction unmatched. CDR3 nucleotides: TGCAGCGTTTTAGCGGGAGCGCGCGGCGAGCAGTACTTC. Protein: CSVLAGARGEQYF.

J is TRBJ2-7 and V is TRBV1; no check of the table's D call, TRBD2, against the DNA was made. TRBV1 is listed as a pseudogene. This CDR3 has 18 amino acids. The CDR3 DNA sequence: TGCACCAGCAGCCAAGGACCTAGCGGGGGGAGGTACCCCAACGAGCAGTACTTC. Translation: CTSSQGPSGGRYPNEQYF.

The gene calls are TRBV19 and TRBJ1-1; possible D gene TRBD1, 5 bases. The CDR3 loop spans 15 amino acids. From germline, CDR1 is LNHDA and CDR2 SQIVND (reference sequence). The V end was cut by 0 bases, the J end by 1 base, with 9 bases between. The CDR3: CASSIDAGPNTEAFF. DNA for the CDR3: TGTGCCAGTAGTATAGATGCGGGACCGAACACTGAAGCTTTCTTT.